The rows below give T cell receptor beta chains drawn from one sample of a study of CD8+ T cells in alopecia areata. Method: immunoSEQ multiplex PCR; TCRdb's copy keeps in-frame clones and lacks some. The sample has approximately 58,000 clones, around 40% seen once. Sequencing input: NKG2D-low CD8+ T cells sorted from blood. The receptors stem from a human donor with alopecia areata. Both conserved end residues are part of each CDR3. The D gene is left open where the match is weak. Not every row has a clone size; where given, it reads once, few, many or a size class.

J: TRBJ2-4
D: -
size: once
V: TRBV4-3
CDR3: CASSQDSSENIQYF
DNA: TGCGCCAGCAGCCAAGATAGTAGTGAAAACATTCAGTACTTC

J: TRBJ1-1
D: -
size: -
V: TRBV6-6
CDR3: CASSRMITGQNTEAFF
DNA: TGTGCCAGCAGTAGGATGATTACAGGGCAGAACACTGAAGCTTTCTTT

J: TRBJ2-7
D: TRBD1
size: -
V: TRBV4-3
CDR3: CASSQLTGPGSYEQYF
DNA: TGCGCCAGCAGCCAATTGACAGGGCCAGGCTCCTACGAGCAGTACTTC

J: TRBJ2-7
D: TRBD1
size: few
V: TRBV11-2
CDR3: CASSSGTGGYDEQYF
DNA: TGTGCCAGCAGCTCCGGGACAGGGGGTTATGACGAGCAGTACTTC

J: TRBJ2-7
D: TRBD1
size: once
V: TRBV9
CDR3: CASSAGTGGTYEQYF
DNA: TGTGCCAGCAGCGCCGGGACAGGGGGGACCTACGAGCAGTACTTC

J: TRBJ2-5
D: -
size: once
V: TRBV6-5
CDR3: CASSTTTDVETQYF
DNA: TGTGCCAGCAGTACCACCACGGATGTGGAGACCCAGTACTTC

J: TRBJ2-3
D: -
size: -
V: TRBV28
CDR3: CASSLPGTTNTQYF
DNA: TGTGCCAGCAGTTTACCCGGGACGACGAATACGCAGTATTTT

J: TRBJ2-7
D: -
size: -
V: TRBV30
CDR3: CAWDLQGYEQYF
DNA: TGTGCCTGGGACCTGCAGGGTTACGAGCAGTACTTC

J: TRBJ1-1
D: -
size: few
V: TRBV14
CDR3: CASSLTLGGNTEAFF
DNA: TGTGCCAGCAGCCTAACCCTGGGGGGGAACACTGAAGCTTTCTTT

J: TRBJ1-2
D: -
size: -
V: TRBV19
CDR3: CASMSNYGYTF
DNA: TGTGCCAGTATGTCTAACTATGGCTACACCTTC

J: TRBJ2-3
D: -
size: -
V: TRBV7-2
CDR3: CASSLGVRGRTDTQYF
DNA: TGTGCCAGCAGCTTAGGGGTCCGGGGACGCACAGATACGCAGTATTTT

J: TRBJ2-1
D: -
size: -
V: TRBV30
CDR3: CAYGDSSHEQFF
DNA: TGTGCGTACGGGGACTCCTCACATGAGCAGTTCTTC

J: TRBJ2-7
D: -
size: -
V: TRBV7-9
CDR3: CASSLASGEYEQYF
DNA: TGTGCCAGCAGCTTAGCTTCAGGGGAATACGAGCAGTACTTC

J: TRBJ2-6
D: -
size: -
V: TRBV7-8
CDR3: CASRPSTGGAVILTF
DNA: TGTGCCAGCAGACCCTCAACTGGTGGGGCCGTGATCCTGACTTTC

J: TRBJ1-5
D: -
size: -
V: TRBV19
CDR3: CATKQGGWPQHF
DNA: TGTGCCACCAAGCAGGGAGGTTGGCCCCAGCATTTT

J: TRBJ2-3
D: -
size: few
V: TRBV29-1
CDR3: CSGDTGTDTQYF
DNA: TGCAGCGGAGATACTGGGACAGATACGCAGTATTTT

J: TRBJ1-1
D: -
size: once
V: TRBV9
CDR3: CASSDRGSTEAFF
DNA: TGTGCCAGCAGCGATAGAGGGTCCACTGAAGCTTTCTTT

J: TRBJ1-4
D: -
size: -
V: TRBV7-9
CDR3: CASSSVREVDEKLFF
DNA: TGTGCCAGCAGCTCCGTCAGGGAGGTGGATGAAAAACTGTTTTTT

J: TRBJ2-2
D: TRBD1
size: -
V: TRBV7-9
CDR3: CASSSWTGGNTGELFF
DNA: TGTGCCAGCAGCTCGTGGACAGGGGGAAACACCGGGGAGCTGTTTTTT

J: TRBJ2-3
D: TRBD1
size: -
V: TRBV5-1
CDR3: CASSLEGQGAADTQYF
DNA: TGCGCCAGCAGCTTGGAGGGACAGGGGGCCGCAGATACGCAGTATTTT

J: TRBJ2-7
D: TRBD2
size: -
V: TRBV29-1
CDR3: CSVNLAAYEQYF
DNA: TGCAGCGTCAATCTAGCGGCGTACGAGCAGTACTTC

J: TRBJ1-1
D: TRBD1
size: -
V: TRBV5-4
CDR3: CASSAGGSEAFF
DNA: TGTGCCAGCAGCGCAGGGGGCTCTGAAGCTTTCTTT

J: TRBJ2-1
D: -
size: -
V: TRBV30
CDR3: CAWAEILHEQFF
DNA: TGTGCCTGGGCCGAAATCCTTCATGAGCAGTTCTTC

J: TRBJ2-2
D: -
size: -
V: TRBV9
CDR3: CASSPTGTGELFF
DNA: TGTGCCAGCAGCCCAACCGGCACCGGGGAGCTGTTTTTT

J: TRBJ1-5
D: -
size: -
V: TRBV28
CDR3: CASSTRDMVYSNQPQHF
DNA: TGTGCCAGCAGTACCCGGGACATGGTATATAGCAATCAGCCCCAGCATTTT

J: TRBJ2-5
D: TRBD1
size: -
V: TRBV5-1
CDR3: CASTPDRGQETQYF
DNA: TGCGCCAGCACACCGGACAGGGGCCAAGAGACCCAGTACTTC

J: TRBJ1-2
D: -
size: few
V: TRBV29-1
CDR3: CSAQVNYGYTF
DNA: TGCAGCGCTCAAGTTAACTATGGCTACACCTTC

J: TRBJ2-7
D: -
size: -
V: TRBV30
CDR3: CAWSVGGEDEQYF
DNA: TGTGCCTGGAGTGTAGGAGGGGAGGACGAGCAGTACTTC

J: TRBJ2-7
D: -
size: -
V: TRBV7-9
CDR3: CASSLGPEQYF
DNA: TGTGCCAGCAGCTTAGGTCCGGAGCAGTACTTC

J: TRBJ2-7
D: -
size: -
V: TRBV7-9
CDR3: CASSSLGADEQYF
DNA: TGTGCCAGCAGCTCCCTAGGGGCTGACGAGCAGTACTTC

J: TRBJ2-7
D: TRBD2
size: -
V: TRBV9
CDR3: CASSPRLAGAYEQYF
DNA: TGTGCCAGCAGCCCTCGACTAGCGGGAGCCTACGAGCAGTACTTC

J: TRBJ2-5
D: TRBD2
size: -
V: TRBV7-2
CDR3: CASSFGTRSYF
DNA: TGTGCCAGCAGCTTTGGGACTAGGTCTTACTTC

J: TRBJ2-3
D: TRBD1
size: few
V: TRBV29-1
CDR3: CSVEGPGQGPDTQYF
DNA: TGCAGCGTTGAAGGCCCGGGACAGGGGCCAGATACGCAGTATTTT

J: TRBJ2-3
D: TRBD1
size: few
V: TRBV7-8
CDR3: CASSLEVGRGRADTQYF
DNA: TGTGCCAGCAGCTTAGAAGTAGGCAGGGGGCGCGCAGATACGCAGTATTTT

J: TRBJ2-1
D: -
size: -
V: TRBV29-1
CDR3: CSVFGGARNEQFF
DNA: TGCAGCGTTTTTGGCGGGGCTCGGAATGAGCAGTTCTTC

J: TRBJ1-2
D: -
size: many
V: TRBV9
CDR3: CASSVDTNFYGYTF
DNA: TGTGCCAGCAGCGTAGACACCAACTTCTATGGCTACACCTTC

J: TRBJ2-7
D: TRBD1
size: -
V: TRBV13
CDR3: CASSSGQATYEQYF
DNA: TGTGCCAGCAGCTCGGGACAGGCCACCTACGAGCAGTACTTC

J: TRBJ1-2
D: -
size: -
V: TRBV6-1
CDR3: CASSGAVYGYTF
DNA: TGTGCCAGCAGTGGGGCGGTCTATGGCTACACCTTC

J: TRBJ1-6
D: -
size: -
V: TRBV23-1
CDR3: CASSPSASPLHF
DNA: TGCGCCAGCAGTCCCTCGGCCTCACCCCTCCACTTT

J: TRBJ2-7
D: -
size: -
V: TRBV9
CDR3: CASSGDYEQYF
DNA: TGTGCCAGCAGCGGAGACTACGAGCAGTACTTC

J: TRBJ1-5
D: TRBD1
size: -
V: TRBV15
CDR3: CATSLDRADTQPQHF
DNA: TGTGCCACCAGCCTGGACAGGGCCGACACTCAGCCCCAGCATTTT

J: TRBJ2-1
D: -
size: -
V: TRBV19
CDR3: CASSIHQGDEQFF
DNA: TGTGCCAGTAGTATACACCAGGGCGATGAGCAGTTCTTC

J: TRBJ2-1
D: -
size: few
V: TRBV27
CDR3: CASSPDFDEQFF
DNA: TGTGCCAGCAGTCCCGATTTTGATGAGCAGTTCTTC

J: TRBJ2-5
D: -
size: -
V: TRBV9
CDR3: CASSPRDTRDQYF
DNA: TGTGCCAGCAGCCCGCGGGACACCCGGGACCAGTACTTC

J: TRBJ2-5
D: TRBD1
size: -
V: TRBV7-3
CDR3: CASSSGQGLWETQYF
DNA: TGTGCCAGCAGCTCAGGACAGGGCCTTTGGGAGACCCAGTACTTC

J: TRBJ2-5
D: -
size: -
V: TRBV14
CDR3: CASSLLDNQETQYF
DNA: TGTGCCAGCAGCCTCCTAGATAACCAAGAGACCCAGTACTTC

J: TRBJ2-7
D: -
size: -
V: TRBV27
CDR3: CASSLSGDRISYEQYF
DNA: TGTGCCAGCAGTTTAAGCGGGGACAGAATCTCCTACGAGCAGTACTTC

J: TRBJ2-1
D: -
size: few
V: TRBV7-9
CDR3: CASSPTSFDEQFF
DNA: TGTGCCAGCAGCCCGACTTCGTTCGATGAGCAGTTCTTC

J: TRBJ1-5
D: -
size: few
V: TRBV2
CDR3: CASAVNSNQPQHF
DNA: TGTGCCAGCGCTGTTAATAGCAATCAGCCCCAGCATTTT

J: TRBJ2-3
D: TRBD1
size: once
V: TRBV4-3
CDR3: CASSHGQVGDTQYF
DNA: TGCGCCAGCAGCCACGGACAGGTCGGGGATACGCAGTATTTT

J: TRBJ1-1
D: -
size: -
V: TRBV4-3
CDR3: CASSQDRGGTEAFF
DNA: TGCGCCAGCAGCCAAGATAGGGGGGGGACTGAAGCTTTCTTT

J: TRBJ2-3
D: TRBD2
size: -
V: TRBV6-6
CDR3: CASSSSGTGTDTQYF
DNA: TGTGCCAGCAGTTCGAGCGGGACCGGCACAGATACGCAGTATTTT

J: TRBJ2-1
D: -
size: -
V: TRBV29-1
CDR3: CSVEPGPGERSVGAYNEQFF
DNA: TGCAGCGTTGAACCGGGACCCGGGGAAAGAAGCGTAGGGGCCTACAATGAGCAGTTCTTC

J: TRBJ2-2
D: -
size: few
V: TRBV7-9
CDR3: CASEPQVNTGELFF
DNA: TGTGCCAGCGAGCCCCAGGTGAACACCGGGGAGCTGTTTTTT

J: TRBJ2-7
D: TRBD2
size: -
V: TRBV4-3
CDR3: CASSPWEGSYEQYF
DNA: TGCGCCAGCAGCCCCTGGGAGGGCTCCTACGAGCAGTACTTC

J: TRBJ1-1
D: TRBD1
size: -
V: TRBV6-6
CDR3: CASSPGQGPNTEAFF
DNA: TGTGCCAGCAGTCCGGGACAGGGGCCGAACACTGAAGCTTTCTTT

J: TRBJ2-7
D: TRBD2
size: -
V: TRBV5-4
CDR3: CASSFLGGTIHEQYF
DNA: TGTGCCAGCAGCTTCCTGGGAGGGACGATCCACGAGCAGTACTTC

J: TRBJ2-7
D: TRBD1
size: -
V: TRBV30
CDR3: CAWSVGTGVDEQYF
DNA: TGTGCCTGGAGTGTAGGTACAGGGGTTGACGAGCAGTACTTC